This TCR beta chain is from a study of blood T cells in healthy people across ages. With each sample, at least 5 micrograms of total RNA were extracted. With a J-beta primer mix and a sample-barcoded 5' primer, a second PCR ran about 7 to 12 cycles. Every cDNA molecule carried a tag from a template-switch adaptor bearing 12 random nucleotides. Sequencing yielded, for each sample, at least 3 million paired-end reads carrying CDR3. MiXCR, applied by TCRdb to the 5' RACE reads, yields one record per CDR3 protein. Here the sample spans 550,000 to 800,000 distinct CDR3 sequences, less than 40% being singletons. This clonotype has only a few counts. Its target is not known. Study-wide results and caveats: Age advanced and TCR beta diversity per million T cells fell, roughly linearly.

V was trimmed by 5 bases and J by 1 base, leaving 18 bases between them. CDR1 and CDR2 from the germline V gene are SGHTA and FQGNSA. The CDR3 runs 17 residues. The origin of this receptor is an elderly woman in good health. The V and J genes are TRBV7-2 and TRBJ1-5; D possibly corresponds to TRBD1 (6 bases). Source material: blood. In DNA, the CDR3 is TGTGCCAGCAGCCCCCGGGGGTGGCAGGGGAGCAATCAGCCCCAGCATTTT. Encoded protein: CASSPRGWQGSNQPQHF.